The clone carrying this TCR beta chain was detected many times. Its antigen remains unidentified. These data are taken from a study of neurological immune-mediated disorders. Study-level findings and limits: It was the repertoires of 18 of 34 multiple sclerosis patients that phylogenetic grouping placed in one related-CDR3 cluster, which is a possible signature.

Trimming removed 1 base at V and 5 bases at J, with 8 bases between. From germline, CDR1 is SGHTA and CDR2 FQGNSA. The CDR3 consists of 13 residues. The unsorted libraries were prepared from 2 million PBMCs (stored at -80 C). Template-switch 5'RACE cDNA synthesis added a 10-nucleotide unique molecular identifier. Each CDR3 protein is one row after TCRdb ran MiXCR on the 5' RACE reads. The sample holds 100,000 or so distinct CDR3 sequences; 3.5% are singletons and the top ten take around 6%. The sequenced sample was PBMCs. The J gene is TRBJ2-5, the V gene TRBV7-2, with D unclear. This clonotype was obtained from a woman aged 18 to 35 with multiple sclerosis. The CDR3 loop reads CASSLGIRETQYF. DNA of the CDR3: TGTGCCAGCAGCTTAGGTATTCGGGAGACCCAGTACTTC.